This T cell receptor (beta chain) was found in a study of T cell responses to AZD1222 COVID-19 vaccine. The length of the CDR3 is 13 residues. Germline V gene data show CDR1 as SGHRS and CDR2 as YFSETQ. Deletions cut 0 bases from V and 6 bases from J, with 10 bases between. TCRdb keeps only in-frame clones here, not all; method: immunoSEQ multiplex PCR. The table records 130,000 or so clones, approximately 90% of them present only once. Study-level findings and limits: Dominant at 160-218 and 743-854, vaccine-associated CD4 TCRs also spanned spike. Two AZD1222 administrations were followed by greater Spike-specific TCR breadth and depth. Donors were mostly white British, more females; clonal diversity possibly underestimated.

Concerning this clone itself: Its antigen is not known.

The gene calls are TRBV5-1 and TRBJ2-7, with a possible D match to TRBD2 (6 bases). Sequences were derived from peripheral blood, sampled on day 0 of MenACWY control vaccination. The sequence came from an adult in good health. The chain's CDR3 is CASSLGPGVEQYF. CDR3 sequence (DNA): TGCGCCAGCAGCTTGGGTCCGGGGGTCGAGCAGTACTTC.